This TCR beta chain was captured in a study of CD8 T cells in ankylosing spondylitis. As regards this clonotype: Its target is unknown.

Points from the study as a whole: Within peripheral blood, clones linked to disease were CD8+ and relatively rare. Disease-associated clones were reportedly significantly overrepresented in matched ankylosing spondylitis synovial fluid. A motif of 7 to 9 highly homologous TCR beta variants was seen as apparently characteristic of ankylosing spondylitis blood.

The CDR3 has 16 amino acids. Germline V lookup: CDR1 SGDLS, CDR2 YYNGEE. V shed 3 bases, J shed 2 bases, and the junction held 2 bases outside the gene matches. Via MiXCR, TCRdb re-called the 5' RACE reads, giving one row per CDR3 protein. The table has about 170,000 distinct CDR3 sequences, 15% to 20% seen once. Sequenced sample: blood, either unsorted or a sorted T cell fraction (not recorded which). The TCR sequence derives from a male donor with ankylosing spondylitis or in good health (not recorded which). The chain combines TRBV9 with TRBJ2-3, with 14 bases fitting TRBD2. The CDR3, as DNA: TGTGCCAGCAGCGGACTAGCGGGAGGGCCCACAGATACGCAGTATTTT. It translates to CASSGLAGGPTDTQYF. Drawing the rest from reference TRBV9 and TRBJ2-3, the complete variable domain is DSGVTQTPKHLITATGQRVTLRCSPRSGDLSVYWYQQSLDQGLQFLIQYYNGEERAKGNILERFSAQQFPDLHSELNLSSLELGDSALYFCASSGLAGGPTDTQYFGPGTRLTVL.